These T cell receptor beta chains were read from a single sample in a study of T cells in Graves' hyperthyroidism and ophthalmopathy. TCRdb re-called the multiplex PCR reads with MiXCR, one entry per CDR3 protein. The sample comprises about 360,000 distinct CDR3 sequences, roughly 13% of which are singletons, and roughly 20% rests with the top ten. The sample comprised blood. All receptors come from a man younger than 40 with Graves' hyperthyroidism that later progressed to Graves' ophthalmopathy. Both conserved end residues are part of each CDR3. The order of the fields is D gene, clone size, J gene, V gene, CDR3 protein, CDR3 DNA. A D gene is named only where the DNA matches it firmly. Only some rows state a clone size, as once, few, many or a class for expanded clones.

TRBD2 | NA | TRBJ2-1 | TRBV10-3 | CAISEGLAGLYEQFF | TGTGCCATCAGTGAGGGACTAGCGGGGCTATATGAGCAGTTCTTC
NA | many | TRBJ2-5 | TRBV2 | CASSEARREETQYF | TGTGCCAGCAGTGAAGCGCGAAGGGAAGAGACCCAGTACTTC
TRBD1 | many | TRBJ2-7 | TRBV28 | CASSPGTGREQYF | TGTGCCAGCAGTCCCGGGACAGGGAGGGAGCAGTACTTC
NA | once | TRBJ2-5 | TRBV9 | CASSQDGNLAETQYF | TGTGCCAGCTCCCAGGACGGGAACCTCGCAGAGACCCAGTACTTC
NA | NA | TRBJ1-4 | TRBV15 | CATSRDAGPEKLFF | TGTGCCACCAGCAGAGATGCGGGCCCTGAAAAACTGTTTTTT
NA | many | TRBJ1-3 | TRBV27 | CASSFAGSGNTIYF | TGTGCCAGCAGTTTCGCGGGCTCTGGAAACACCATATATTTT
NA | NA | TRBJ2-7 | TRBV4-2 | CASSQANLPSSYEQYF | TGTGCCAGCAGCCAAGCCAACCTACCGAGCTCCTACGAGCAGTACTTC
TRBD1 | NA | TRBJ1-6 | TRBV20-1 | CSASSRQGYNSPLHF | TGCAGTGCTAGCAGCCGACAGGGCTATAATTCACCCCTCCACTTT
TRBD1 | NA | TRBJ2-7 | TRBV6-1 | CASTKGQYEQYF | TGTGCCAGCACCAAGGGACAGTACGAGCAGTACTTC
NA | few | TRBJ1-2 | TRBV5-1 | CASSPRGVLDGYTF | TGCGCCAGCAGCCCCCGAGGAGTCTTGGATGGCTACACCTTC
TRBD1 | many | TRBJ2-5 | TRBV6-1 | CASSRLGQDHQETQYF | TGTGCCAGCAGCCGTCTTGGACAGGACCACCAAGAGACCCAGTACTTC
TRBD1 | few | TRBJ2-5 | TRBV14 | CASSQGTGLGQETQYF | TGTGCCAGCAGCCAAGGGACAGGTCTGGGACAAGAGACCCAGTACTTC
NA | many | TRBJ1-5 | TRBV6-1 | CASREGGTNQPQHF | TGTGCCAGCAGGGAGGGGGGCACCAATCAGCCCCAGCATTTT
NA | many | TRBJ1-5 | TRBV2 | CASSDPPENQPQHF | TGTGCCAGCAGTGACCCTCCGGAGAATCAGCCCCAGCATTTT
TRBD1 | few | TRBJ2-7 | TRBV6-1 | CASSQPGQGAKEQYF | TGTGCCAGCAGCCAGCCCGGACAGGGGGCGAAAGAGCAGTACTTC
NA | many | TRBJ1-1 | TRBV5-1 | CASSLVSNTEAFF | TGTGCCAGCAGCTTAGTCAGTAACACTGAAGCTTTCTTT
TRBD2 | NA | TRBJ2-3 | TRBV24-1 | CATSDTLYQRGSTDTQYF | TGTGCCACCAGTGATACCCTGTATCAGCGGGGGAGCACAGATACGCAGTATTTT
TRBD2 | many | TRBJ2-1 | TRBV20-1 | CSAGARGGLNNEQFF | TGCAGTGCTGGTGCCCGGGGGGGGCTCAACAATGAGCAGTTCTTC
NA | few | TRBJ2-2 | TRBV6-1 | CASSSAGLLPNTGELLF | TGTGCCAGCAGTTCCGCTGGGTTGCTGCCGAACACCGGGGAGCTGCTTTTT
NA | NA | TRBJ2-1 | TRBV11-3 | CASSQGPYNEQFF | TGTGCCAGTTCACAGGGCCCCTACAATGAGCAGTTCTTC
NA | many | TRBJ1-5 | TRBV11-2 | CASSLEGGGVQHF | TGTGCCAGCAGCTTAGAAGGAGGGGGGGTCCAGCATTTT
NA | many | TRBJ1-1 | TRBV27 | CASSPYRDAAGTEAFF | TGTGCCAGCAGTCCGTACAGGGACGCCGCTGGGACTGAAGCTTTCTTT
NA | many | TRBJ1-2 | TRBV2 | CASSVTGYGYTF | TGTGCCAGCAGTGTGACGGGATATGGCTACACCTTC
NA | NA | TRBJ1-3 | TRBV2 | CASSEEDTGRNTIYF | TGTGCCAGCAGTGAGGAGGACACAGGAAGAAACACCATATATTTT
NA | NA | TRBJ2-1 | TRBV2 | CASSEWGTLSSYNEQFF | TGTGCCAGCAGTGAATGGGGAACTCTAAGCTCCTACAATGAGCAGTTCTTC
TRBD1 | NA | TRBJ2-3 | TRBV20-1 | CSASKGAWDTQYF | TGCAGTGCTAGTAAGGGGGCTTGGGATACGCAGTATTTT
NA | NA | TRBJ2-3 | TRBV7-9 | CASSLLGGRGTDTQYF | TGTGCCAGCAGCTTACTCGGGGGCAGGGGCACAGATACGCAGTATTTT
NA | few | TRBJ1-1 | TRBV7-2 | CASSLASREAFF | TGTGCCAGCAGCTTAGCGTCCAGAGAAGCTTTCTTT
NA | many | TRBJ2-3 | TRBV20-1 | CSARDGSGHTDTQYF | TGCAGTGCTAGAGATGGTAGCGGACACACAGATACGCAGTATTTT